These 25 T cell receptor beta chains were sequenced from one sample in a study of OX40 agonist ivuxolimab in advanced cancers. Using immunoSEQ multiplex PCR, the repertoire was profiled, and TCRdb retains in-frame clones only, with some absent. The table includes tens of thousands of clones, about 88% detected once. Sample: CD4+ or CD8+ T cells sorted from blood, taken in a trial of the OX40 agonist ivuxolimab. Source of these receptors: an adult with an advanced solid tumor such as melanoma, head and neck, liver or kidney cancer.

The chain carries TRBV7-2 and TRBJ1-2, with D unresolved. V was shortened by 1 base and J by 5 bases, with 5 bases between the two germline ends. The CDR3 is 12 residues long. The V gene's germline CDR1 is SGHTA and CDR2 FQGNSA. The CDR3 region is CASSLDWYGYTF. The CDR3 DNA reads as TGTGCCAGCAGCTTAGATTGGTATGGCTACACCTTC.

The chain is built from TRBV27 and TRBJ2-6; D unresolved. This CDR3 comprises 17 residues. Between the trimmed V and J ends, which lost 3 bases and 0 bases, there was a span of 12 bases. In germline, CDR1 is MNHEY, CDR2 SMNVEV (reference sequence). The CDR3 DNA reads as TGTGCCAGCAGTTTCCTTTGGACCGACTCTGGGGCCAACGTCCTGACTTTC. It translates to CASSFLWTDSGANVLTF.

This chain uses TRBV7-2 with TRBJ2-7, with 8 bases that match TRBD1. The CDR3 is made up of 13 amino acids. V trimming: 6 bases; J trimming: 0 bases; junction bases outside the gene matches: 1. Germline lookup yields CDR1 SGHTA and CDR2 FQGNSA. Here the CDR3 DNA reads TGTGCCAGCAGTGGACAGGGCTCCTACGAGCAGTACTTC. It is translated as CASSGQGSYEQYF.

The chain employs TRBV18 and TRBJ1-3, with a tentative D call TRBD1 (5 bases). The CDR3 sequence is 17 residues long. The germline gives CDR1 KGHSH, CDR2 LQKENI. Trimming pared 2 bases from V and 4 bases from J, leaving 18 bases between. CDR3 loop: CASSPGPGTINGNTIYF. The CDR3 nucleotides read TGTGCCAGCTCACCAGGCCCGGGGACTATTAACGGAAACACCATATATTTT.

This CDR3 reads CASIPGTGKKNEQYF. The CDR3 nucleotides are TGTGCCAGCATTCCCGGGACAGGGAAGAAGAACGAGCAGTACTTC. The chain has TRBV5-5 and TRBJ2-7; 9 positions match TRBD1. This CDR3 spans 15 amino acids. In germline, CDR1 is SGHKS, CDR2 YYEKEE (reference sequence). The J segment lost 5 bases and the V segment lost 6 bases, leaving 12 bases of the junction unmatched.

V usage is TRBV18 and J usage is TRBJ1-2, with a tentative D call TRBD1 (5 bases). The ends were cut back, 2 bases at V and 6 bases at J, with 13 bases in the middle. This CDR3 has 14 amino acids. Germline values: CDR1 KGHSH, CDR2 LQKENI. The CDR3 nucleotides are TGTGCCAGCTCACCAAAGACAGAGGTGAATGGCTACACCTTC. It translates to CASSPKTEVNGYTF.

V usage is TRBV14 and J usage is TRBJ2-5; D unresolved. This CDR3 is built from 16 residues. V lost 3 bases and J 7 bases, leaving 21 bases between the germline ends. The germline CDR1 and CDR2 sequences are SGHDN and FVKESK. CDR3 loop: CASSQSWVYSSGTQYF. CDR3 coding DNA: TGTGCCAGCAGCCAGAGTTGGGTGTATAGCTCGGGGACCCAGTACTTC.

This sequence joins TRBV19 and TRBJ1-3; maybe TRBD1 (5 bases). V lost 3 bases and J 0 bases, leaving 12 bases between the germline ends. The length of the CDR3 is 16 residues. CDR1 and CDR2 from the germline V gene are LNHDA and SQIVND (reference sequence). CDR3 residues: CASSIYRTASGNTIYF. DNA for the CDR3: TGTGCCAGTAGTATTTACAGGACGGCCTCTGGAAACACCATATATTTT.

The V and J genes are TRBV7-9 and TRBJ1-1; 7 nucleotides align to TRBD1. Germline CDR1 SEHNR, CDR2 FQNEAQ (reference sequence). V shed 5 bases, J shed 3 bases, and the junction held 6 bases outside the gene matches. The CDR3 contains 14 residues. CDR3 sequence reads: CASSLGQTYTEAFF. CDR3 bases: TGTGCCAGCAGCCTGGGACAGACTTACACTGAAGCTTTCTTT.

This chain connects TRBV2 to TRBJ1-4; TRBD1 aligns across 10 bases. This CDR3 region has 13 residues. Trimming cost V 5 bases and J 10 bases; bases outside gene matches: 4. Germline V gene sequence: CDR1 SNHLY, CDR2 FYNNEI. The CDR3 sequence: CASSPGTGAKLFF. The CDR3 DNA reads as TGTGCCAGCAGTCCCGGGACAGGGGCAAAACTGTTTTTT.

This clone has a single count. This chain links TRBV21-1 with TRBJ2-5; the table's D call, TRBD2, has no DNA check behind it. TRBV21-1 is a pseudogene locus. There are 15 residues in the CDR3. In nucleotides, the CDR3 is TGTGCCAGCAGCCTCGTGGGGGACTTGCAAGAGACCCAGTACTTC. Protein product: CASSLVGDLQETQYF.

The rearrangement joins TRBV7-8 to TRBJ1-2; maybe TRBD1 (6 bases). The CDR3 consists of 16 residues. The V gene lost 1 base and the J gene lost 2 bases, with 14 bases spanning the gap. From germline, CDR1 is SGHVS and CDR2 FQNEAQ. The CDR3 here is CASSLGTAGVNYGYTF. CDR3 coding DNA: TGTGCCAGCAGCTTAGGGACAGCGGGGGTGAACTATGGCTACACCTTC.

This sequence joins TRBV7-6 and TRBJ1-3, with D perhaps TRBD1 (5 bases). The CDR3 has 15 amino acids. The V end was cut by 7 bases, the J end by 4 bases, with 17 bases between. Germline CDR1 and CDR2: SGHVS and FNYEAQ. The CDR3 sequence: CASNQGGGSGNTIYF. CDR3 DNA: TGTGCCAGCAACCAAGGTGGGGGGAGCGGAAACACCATATATTTT.

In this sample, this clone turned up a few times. The CDR3 sequence: CASSLGGRGQPQHF. The CDR3 bases are TGTGCCAGCAGTTTGGGGGGGCGCGGGCAGCCCCAGCATTTT. The rearrangement joins TRBV6-5 to TRBJ1-5, with D possibly being TRBD1 (6 bases). V was cut by 4 bases and J by 7 bases, with 14 bases left in between. Germline V gene sequence: CDR1 MNHEY, CDR2 SVGAGI. CDR3 length: 14 residues.

The CDR3 reads CASSEYIGVSGYTF. The CDR3 region has the DNA TGTGCCAGCAGTGAATATATTGGAGTTTCGGGCTACACCTTC. The V gene is TRBV25-1, the J gene TRBJ1-2; D gene unclear. The CDR3 is made up of 14 amino acids. V lost 0 bases and J 8 bases, leaving 13 bases between the germline ends. In germline, CDR1 is MGHDK, CDR2 SYGVNS.

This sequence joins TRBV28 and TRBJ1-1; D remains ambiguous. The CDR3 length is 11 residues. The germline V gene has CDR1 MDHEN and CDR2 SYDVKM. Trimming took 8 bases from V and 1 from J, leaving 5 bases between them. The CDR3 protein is CASLRNTEAFF. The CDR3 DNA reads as TGTGCCAGCCTTAGGAACACTGAAGCTTTCTTT.

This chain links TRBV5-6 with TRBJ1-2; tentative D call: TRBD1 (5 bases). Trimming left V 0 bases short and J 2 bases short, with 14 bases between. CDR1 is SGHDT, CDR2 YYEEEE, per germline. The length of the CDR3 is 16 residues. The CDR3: CASSLGGSGWNYGYTF. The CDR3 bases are TGTGCCAGCAGCTTGGGGGGGAGCGGTTGGAACTATGGCTACACCTTC.

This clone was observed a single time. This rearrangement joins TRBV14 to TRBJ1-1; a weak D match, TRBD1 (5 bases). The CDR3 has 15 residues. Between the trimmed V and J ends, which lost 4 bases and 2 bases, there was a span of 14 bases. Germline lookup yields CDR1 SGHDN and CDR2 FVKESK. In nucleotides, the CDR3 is TGTGCCAGCAGCCCTCTCGGGGGGGTTAACACTGAAGCTTTCTTT. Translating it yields CASSPLGGVNTEAFF.

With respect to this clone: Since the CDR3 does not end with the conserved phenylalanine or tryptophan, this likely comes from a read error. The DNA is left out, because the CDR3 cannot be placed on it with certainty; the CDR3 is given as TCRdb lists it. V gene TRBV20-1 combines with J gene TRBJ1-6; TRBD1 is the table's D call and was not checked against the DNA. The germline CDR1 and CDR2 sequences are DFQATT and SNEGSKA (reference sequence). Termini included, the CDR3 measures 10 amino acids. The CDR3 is CRNNNSPQVS.

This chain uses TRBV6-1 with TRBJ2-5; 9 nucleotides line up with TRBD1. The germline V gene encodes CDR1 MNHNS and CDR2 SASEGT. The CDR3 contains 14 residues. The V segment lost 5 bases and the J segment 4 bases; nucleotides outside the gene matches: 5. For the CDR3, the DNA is TGTGCCAGCAGTAGGGGACAGGGCCCAGAGACCCAGTACTTC. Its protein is CASSRGQGPETQYF.

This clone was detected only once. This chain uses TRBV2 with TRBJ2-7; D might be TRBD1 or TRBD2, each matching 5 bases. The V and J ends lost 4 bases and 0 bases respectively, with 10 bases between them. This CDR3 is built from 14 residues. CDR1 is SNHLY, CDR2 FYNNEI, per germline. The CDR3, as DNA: TGTGCCAGCAGTGGGGGACGGAACTCCTACGAGCAGTACTTC. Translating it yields CASSGGRNSYEQYF.

The CDR3 here is CASSRQALNTEAFF. As DNA, the CDR3 is TGTGCCAGCAGCCGACAGGCCTTGAACACTGAAGCTTTCTTT. The chain uses TRBV6-5 and TRBJ1-1; a possible D gene is TRBD1 (6 bases). This CDR3 has 14 residues. The germline V and J ends were trimmed by 6 bases and 0 bases, with 11 bases remaining between them. The germline CDR1 and CDR2 sequences are MNHEY and SVGAGI.

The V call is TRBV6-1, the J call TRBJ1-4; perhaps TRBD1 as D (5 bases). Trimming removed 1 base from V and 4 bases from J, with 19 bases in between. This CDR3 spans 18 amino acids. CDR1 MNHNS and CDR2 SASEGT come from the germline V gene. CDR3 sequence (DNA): TGTGCCAGCAGTGAAGTTCGACGCGGGGCCGCCTTTAATGAAAAACTGTTTTTT. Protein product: CASSEVRRGAAFNEKLFF.

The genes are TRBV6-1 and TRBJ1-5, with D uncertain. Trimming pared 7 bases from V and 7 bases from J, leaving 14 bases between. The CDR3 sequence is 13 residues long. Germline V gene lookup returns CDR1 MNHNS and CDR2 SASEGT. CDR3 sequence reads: CASMEGISQPQHF. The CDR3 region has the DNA TGTGCCAGCATGGAAGGGATTTCCCAGCCCCAGCATTTT.

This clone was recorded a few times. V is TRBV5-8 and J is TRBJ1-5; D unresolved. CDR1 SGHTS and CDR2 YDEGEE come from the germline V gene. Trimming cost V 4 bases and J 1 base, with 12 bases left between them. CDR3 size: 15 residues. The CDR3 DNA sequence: TGTGCCAGCAGCGGACGGGGAGGCAGCAATCAGCCCCAGCATTTT. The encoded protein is CASSGRGGSNQPQHF. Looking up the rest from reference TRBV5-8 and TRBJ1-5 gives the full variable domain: EAGVTQSPTHLIKTRGQQATLRCSPISGHTSVYWYQQALGLGLQFLLWYDEGEERNRGNFPPRFSGRQFPNYSSELNVNALELEDSALYLCASSGRGGSNQPQHFGDGTRLSIL.